The rows below give T cell receptor beta chains drawn from one sample of a study of a mutant IDH1 vaccine in newly diagnosed glioma. Using immunoSEQ multiplex PCR, the repertoire was profiled, and TCRdb retains in-frame clones only, with some absent. Among about 25,000 clones listed, 93% were seen once. Sample: PBMCs, taken from a glioma patient treated with radiotherapy, temozolomide or both. The receptors derive from a man aged 35 to 55 with glioma. Each CDR3 is given with its conserved first and last residue. The order of the fields is J gene, clone size, D gene, V gene, CDR3 protein, CDR3 DNA. A D gene is named only where the DNA matches it firmly. Clone size is given for some rows only: seen once, a few or many times, or a class if the clone is expanded.

j_gene: TRBJ1-2; abundance: .; d_gene: .; v_gene: TRBV15; CDR3aa: CATSRDHGARHGYTF; CDR3nt: TGTGCCACCAGCAGAGATCATGGGGCGCGTCATGGCTACACCTTC
j_gene: TRBJ1-1; abundance: .; d_gene: TRBD1; v_gene: TRBV30; CDR3aa: CAWSTWTGDIENTEAFF; CDR3nt: TGTGCCTGGAGTACCTGGACAGGGGATATCGAGAACACTGAAGCTTTCTTT
j_gene: TRBJ2-7; abundance: .; d_gene: .; v_gene: TRBV15; CDR3aa: CATSRSRRGTNEQYF; CDR3nt: TGTGCCACCAGCAGGTCAAGGAGGGGGACAAACGAGCAGTACTTC
j_gene: TRBJ1-5; abundance: .; d_gene: .; v_gene: TRBV21-1; CDR3aa: CASSKVWGVHQPQHF; CDR3nt: TGTGCCAGCAGCAAAGTATGGGGTGTTCATCAGCCCCAGCATTTT
j_gene: TRBJ2-7; abundance: .; d_gene: TRBD1; v_gene: TRBV10-2; CDR3aa: CASATGGSYEQYF; CDR3nt: TGCGCCAGCGCGACAGGGGGCTCCTACGAGCAGTACTTC
j_gene: TRBJ2-2; abundance: .; d_gene: TRBD1; v_gene: TRBV30; CDR3aa: CAWSTGGSRELFF; CDR3nt: TGTGCCTGGAGTACAGGGGGGAGTAGGGAGCTGTTTTTT
j_gene: TRBJ2-3; abundance: .; d_gene: TRBD2; v_gene: TRBV7-3; CDR3aa: CASSSRLADTQYF; CDR3nt: TGTGCCAGCAGCTCCCGACTAGCTGATACGCAGTATTTT
j_gene: TRBJ1-3; abundance: .; d_gene: .; v_gene: TRBV19; CDR3aa: CASSPRLGSSGNTIYF; CDR3nt: TGTGCCAGTAGTCCGAGACTGGGAAGCTCTGGAAACACCATATATTTT
j_gene: TRBJ1-5; abundance: .; d_gene: .; v_gene: TRBV5-1; CDR3aa: CASSLGGGIHQPQHF; CDR3nt: TGCGCCAGCAGCTTGGGCGGGGGAATTCATCAGCCCCAGCATTTT
j_gene: TRBJ1-1; abundance: .; d_gene: TRBD1; v_gene: TRBV10-3; CDR3aa: CAISERQGDTEAFF; CDR3nt: TGTGCCATCAGTGAAAGACAGGGGGACACTGAAGCTTTCTTT
j_gene: TRBJ1-5; abundance: .; d_gene: .; v_gene: TRBV18; CDR3aa: CASSPPGQPQHF; CDR3nt: TGTGCCAGCTCACCCCCGGGTCAGCCCCAGCATTTT
j_gene: TRBJ2-7; abundance: .; d_gene: .; v_gene: TRBV5-6; CDR3aa: CASSLEAFTLGSFTYEQYF; CDR3nt: TGTGCCAGCAGCTTGGAGGCTTTCACTCTGGGGTCTTTTACCTACGAGCAGTACTTC
j_gene: TRBJ2-2; abundance: .; d_gene: .; v_gene: TRBV27; CDR3aa: CASSSLTGVNTGELFF; CDR3nt: TGTGCCAGCAGTTCCTTAACGGGGGTGAACACCGGGGAGCTGTTTTTT
j_gene: TRBJ2-1; abundance: .; d_gene: TRBD2; v_gene: TRBV7-9; CDR3aa: CASSLGGSPRDEQFF; CDR3nt: TGTGCCAGCAGCTTAGGCGGGAGCCCTAGGGATGAGCAGTTCTTC
j_gene: TRBJ2-7; abundance: .; d_gene: .; v_gene: TRBV6-6; CDR3aa: CASSYSSYEQYF; CDR3nt: TGTGCCAGCAGTTACTCCTCCTACGAGCAGTACTTC
j_gene: TRBJ2-2; abundance: .; d_gene: .; v_gene: TRBV7-3; CDR3aa: CASSLKRENTGELFF; CDR3nt: TGTGCCAGCAGCTTAAAACGAGAAAACACCGGGGAGCTGTTTTTT
j_gene: TRBJ2-3; abundance: .; d_gene: TRBD2; v_gene: TRBV5-4; CDR3aa: CASSLEASGLTDTQYF; CDR3nt: TGTGCCAGCAGCTTGGAGGCTAGCGGTTTGACAGATACGCAGTATTTT
j_gene: TRBJ2-7; abundance: .; d_gene: TRBD1; v_gene: TRBV27; CDR3aa: CASSYGTAAYEQYF; CDR3nt: TGTGCCAGCAGTTATGGGACAGCAGCCTACGAGCAGTACTTC
j_gene: TRBJ2-5; abundance: .; d_gene: .; v_gene: TRBV4-3; CDR3aa: CASSQDSTSSRQETQYF; CDR3nt: TGCGCCAGCAGCCAAGATTCGACTAGTAGTCGCCAAGAGACCCAGTACTTC
j_gene: TRBJ2-7; abundance: .; d_gene: .; v_gene: TRBV2; CDR3aa: CASTLGPAQEQYF; CDR3nt: TGTGCCAGCACCCTCGGCCCGGCCCAAGAGCAGTACTTC
j_gene: TRBJ2-1; abundance: .; d_gene: TRBD2; v_gene: TRBV10-1; CDR3aa: CASDIVHLAGGPNNEQFF; CDR3nt: TGCGCCAGCGATATTGTCCATTTGGCGGGAGGGCCTAACAATGAGCAGTTCTTC
j_gene: TRBJ1-1; abundance: .; d_gene: TRBD1; v_gene: TRBV6-5; CDR3aa: CASSLDRGTEAFF; CDR3nt: TGTGCCAGCAGTCTCGACAGGGGCACTGAAGCTTTCTTT
j_gene: TRBJ2-2; abundance: .; d_gene: TRBD1; v_gene: TRBV4-3; CDR3aa: CASSQDWTGGGGELFF; CDR3nt: TGCGCCAGCAGCCAAGATTGGACAGGGGGCGGCGGGGAGCTGTTTTTT
j_gene: TRBJ2-7; abundance: .; d_gene: .; v_gene: TRBV10-3; CDR3aa: CAIRWSRREGGAYEQYF; CDR3nt: TGTGCCATCAGGTGGAGTAGGAGAGAAGGGGGGGCCTACGAGCAGTACTTC
j_gene: TRBJ2-2; abundance: .; d_gene: .; v_gene: TRBV19; CDR3aa: CASSMGSTGELFF; CDR3nt: TGTGCCAGTAGTATGGGCAGTACCGGGGAGCTGTTTTTT
j_gene: TRBJ1-2; abundance: .; d_gene: .; v_gene: TRBV29-1; CDR3aa: CSADRGGVNYGYTF; CDR3nt: TGCAGCGCTGACCGGGGGGGGGTTAACTATGGCTACACCTTC
j_gene: TRBJ1-4; abundance: .; d_gene: .; v_gene: TRBV5-1; CDR3aa: CASSLRGNEKLFF; CDR3nt: TGCGCCAGCAGCTTGAGGGGTAATGAAAAACTGTTTTTT
j_gene: TRBJ2-7; abundance: .; d_gene: .; v_gene: TRBV7-9; CDR3aa: CASSSWDSYEQYF; CDR3nt: TGTGCCAGCAGCTCGTGGGACTCCTACGAGCAGTACTTC
j_gene: TRBJ2-5; abundance: .; d_gene: TRBD2; v_gene: TRBV28; CDR3aa: CASSWEGETQYF; CDR3nt: TGTGCCAGCAGTTGGGAGGGAGAGACCCAGTACTTC
j_gene: TRBJ1-1; abundance: .; d_gene: TRBD1; v_gene: TRBV30; CDR3aa: CAWSGRTGVTEAFF; CDR3nt: TGTGCCTGGAGTGGTCGGACAGGGGTCACTGAAGCTTTCTTT
j_gene: TRBJ2-7; abundance: .; d_gene: .; v_gene: TRBV19; CDR3aa: CASSRRDREYEQYF; CDR3nt: TGTGCCAGTAGTCGGCGGGACAGAGAATACGAGCAGTACTTC
j_gene: TRBJ1-3; abundance: .; d_gene: .; v_gene: TRBV9; CDR3aa: CASSRGRGGGNTIYF; CDR3nt: TGTGCCAGCAGCCGTGGAAGGGGGGGTGGAAACACCATATATTTT
j_gene: TRBJ1-1; abundance: .; d_gene: .; v_gene: TRBV27; CDR3aa: CASHGAGGTEAFF; CDR3nt: TGTGCCAGCCACGGGGCTGGGGGCACTGAAGCTTTCTTT
j_gene: TRBJ2-7; abundance: .; d_gene: TRBD2; v_gene: TRBV5-4; CDR3aa: CASSAGLDVTEQYF; CDR3nt: TGTGCCAGCAGCGCGGGACTAGACGTGACCGAGCAGTACTTC
j_gene: TRBJ2-2; abundance: .; d_gene: TRBD2; v_gene: TRBV6-1; CDR3aa: CASSVLAGSNTGELFF; CDR3nt: TGTGCCAGCAGTGTCCTAGCGGGATCCAACACCGGGGAGCTGTTTTTT
j_gene: TRBJ1-1; abundance: .; d_gene: .; v_gene: TRBV7-9; CDR3aa: CASSLENTEAFF; CDR3nt: TGTGCCAGCAGCTTAGAAAACACTGAAGCTTTCTTT
j_gene: TRBJ2-1; abundance: .; d_gene: .; v_gene: TRBV27; CDR3aa: CASSLSRSYNEQFF; CDR3nt: TGTGCCAGCAGTTTATCCCGCTCCTACAATGAGCAGTTCTTC
j_gene: TRBJ1-1; abundance: .; d_gene: .; v_gene: TRBV6-1; CDR3aa: CASSEQWSTEAFF; CDR3nt: TGTGCCAGCAGTGAGCAATGGAGCACTGAAGCTTTCTTT
j_gene: TRBJ2-7; abundance: .; d_gene: TRBD2; v_gene: TRBV27; CDR3aa: CASSSREGLQQYF; CDR3nt: TGTGCCAGCAGTAGTCGGGAGGGCCTGCAGCAGTACTTC
j_gene: TRBJ1-1; abundance: .; d_gene: .; v_gene: TRBV10-2; CDR3aa: CASSPTNTEAFF; CDR3nt: TGCGCCAGCAGCCCCACGAACACTGAAGCTTTCTTT
j_gene: TRBJ1-1; abundance: .; d_gene: .; v_gene: TRBV11-1; CDR3aa: CASSLIMGSALAFF; CDR3nt: TGTGCCAGCAGCCTGATCATGGGGAGCGCCCTGGCTTTCTTT
j_gene: TRBJ1-1; abundance: once; d_gene: .; v_gene: TRBV4-3; CDR3aa: CASSHPNTEAFF; CDR3nt: TGCGCCAGCAGCCACCCAAACACTGAAGCTTTCTTT
j_gene: TRBJ2-5; abundance: once; d_gene: .; v_gene: TRBV9; CDR3aa: CASSLSSAGETQYF; CDR3nt: TGTGCCAGCAGCCTTTCATCTGCAGGGGAGACCCAGTACTTC
j_gene: TRBJ2-7; abundance: .; d_gene: .; v_gene: TRBV14; CDR3aa: CASSQVKEQYF; CDR3nt: TGTGCCAGCAGCCAAGTAAAGGAGCAGTACTTC
j_gene: TRBJ2-3; abundance: .; d_gene: TRBD1; v_gene: TRBV4-1; CDR3aa: CASSQTPTGGFSDTQYF; CDR3nt: TGCGCCAGCAGCCAAACGCCGACAGGGGGGTTTTCAGATACGCAGTATTTT
j_gene: TRBJ1-3; abundance: .; d_gene: TRBD1; v_gene: TRBV7-9; CDR3aa: CASSSTGQGYSGNTIYF; CDR3nt: TGTGCCAGCAGCTCGACGGGACAGGGGTACTCTGGAAACACCATATATTTT
j_gene: TRBJ2-7; abundance: .; d_gene: .; v_gene: TRBV30; CDR3aa: CAWSLGQFVDEQYF; CDR3nt: TGTGCCTGGAGTTTGGGGCAGTTTGTGGACGAGCAGTACTTC
j_gene: TRBJ1-1; abundance: .; d_gene: TRBD1; v_gene: TRBV5-5; CDR3aa: CASSLLPTGGGTEAFF; CDR3nt: TGTGCCAGCAGCTTATTGCCCACAGGGGGTGGCACTGAAGCTTTCTTT
j_gene: TRBJ2-3; abundance: .; d_gene: TRBD2; v_gene: TRBV29-1; CDR3aa: CSVEDLAGVSDTQYF; CDR3nt: TGCAGCGTTGAAGATCTGGCGGGAGTAAGCGATACGCAGTATTTT
j_gene: TRBJ1-1; abundance: .; d_gene: .; v_gene: TRBV11-2; CDR3aa: CASSLSGFGAFF; CDR3nt: TGTGCCAGCAGCTTGTCAGGGTTTGGGGCTTTCTTT
j_gene: TRBJ2-5; abundance: .; d_gene: .; v_gene: TRBV27; CDR3aa: CASRGETQYF; CDR3nt: TGTGCCAGCCGGGGTGAGACCCAGTACTTC
j_gene: TRBJ2-7; abundance: .; d_gene: TRBD2; v_gene: TRBV4-1; CDR3aa: CASSQGAGAQQTYYEQYF; CDR3nt: TGCGCCAGCAGCCAAGGAGCGGGAGCCCAACAAACTTACTACGAGCAGTACTTC